This entry describes one T cell receptor beta chain. Only a few counts were recorded for this clonotype. Its antigen is currently not known. No base qualities exist here, and no much larger clone lies one base off it. The library relied on PCR. Instrument on record: Illumina HiSeq 2500. Unique molecular identifiers were incorporated into TCR beta cDNA libraries to reduce PCR and sequencing biases. Every 1 to 10 million input T cells yielded approximately 500,000 cDNA molecules, meaning each molecule approximated one T cell. The patient libraries were prepared and sequenced with the same protocol used for the earlier healthy control dataset. Within a given batch, samples were prepared together, multiplexed and sequenced on the same HiSeq lane. On the study's bioinformatics: MIGEC was used to process the raw barcoded reads, and molecular identifier groups with only a single read were discarded before consensus assembly and CDR3 extraction. Clonotype tables were post-analysed with VDJtools, and diversity was normalized by down-sampling all datasets to the smallest sample size. Repertoire overlap clustering matched CDR3 amino acid but not nucleotide sequences to correct batch-related cross-sample contamination. TCRdb's own reprocessing of the public reads used fastp at Q25 and MiXCR and kept productive beta chains. All rows with the same CDR3 protein become a single entry with the most common DNA and genes. TCRdb's processing, not the authors' own work, is the source of the V and J calls. Recorded for this sample are roughly 580,000 distinct CDR3 sequences; about 44% of them occurred a single time. The ten largest clones capture over 1.5% of the sample.

CDR1 and CDR2, looked up from the germline V gene, are SQVTM and ANQGSEA. The V end loses 3 bases and the J end loses 4 bases, and a stretch of 12 bases separates them. The CDR3 runs 13 residues from the cysteine to the phenylalanine. Only CDR3 DNA is held: 39 bases, read in frame from base 1. The record originates from a study of post-analysis software for immune sequencing data (dated by TCRdb to between 2014 and 2016). Turning to the overall study: Recorded disease courses included relapsing-remitting, secondary progressive and progressive-relapsing multiple sclerosis, with some patients lacking subtype annotation. The multiple sclerosis patient repertoires were compared with 10 to 12 previously published healthy control repertoires from donors aged 6 to 25 years. A subset of samples was prepared in parallel using single-end sample barcoding, then pooled and co-amplified after Illumina adapter ligation.

Beyond this particular receptor, the publication reports: The control group was slightly older than the multiple sclerosis patient group. Patients showed significantly higher frequencies than controls for a handful of TRBV segments, among them TRBV5-6, TRBV5-1 and TRBV20-1. Direct clustering with F measure showed strong co-clustering of samples prepared in the same batch, prompting a batch-effect correction. Significantly lower normalized Chao1 diversity was found in multiple sclerosis patients than in controls, suggesting substantial peripheral T-cell clonal expansion.

To demonstrate the VDJtools post-analysis software, the study profiled TCR beta repertoires from the peripheral blood of 10 to 15 young patients with multiple sclerosis. The multiple sclerosis patients were children and adolescents between roughly 6 and 16 years of age. The clonotype originates from a girl aged 5-17 years with multiple sclerosis. Sequenced: blood. This chain joins TRBV29-1 to TRBJ1-1; perhaps TRBD1 is the D gene, with 6 bases matching. The CDR3: CSVEWGLGTEAFF. The DNA sequence is given as TGCAGCGTTGAGTGGGGGCTGGGCACTGAAGCTTTCTTT.